This TCR beta chain was retrieved from a study of T cell responses to AZD1222 COVID-19 vaccine. Study at large: Whether given at about 4 or about 12 weeks, second doses were pooled. Overall study results and limits: White British ancestry dominated among donors, who included more females, and clonal diversity was possibly underestimated. The study found vaccine-associated CD4 TCRs spanning spike, dominant at 160-218 and 743-854.

Profiling relied on immunoSEQ multiplex PCR, and the TCRdb table lists in-frame clones only, not all of them. The sample has about 130,000 clones; around four fifths are singletons. As concerns this clone: Its antigen is unidentified.

The CDR3 is 16 amino acids. The V gene lost 2 bases and the J gene lost 0 bases, with 12 bases spanning the gap. Germline V CDR1 and CDR2: SGHRS, YFSETQ. The sequencing used peripheral blood, collected on day 0 of AZD1222 vaccination. This receptor was obtained from an adult in good health. This sequence joins TRBV5-1 and TRBJ1-5; D is unresolved. CDR3 sequence (DNA): TGCGCCAGCAGCTTTGCAAGGGTTTATAGCAATCAGCCCCAGCATTTT. Amino acids: CASSFARVYSNQPQHF.